These 25 T cell receptor beta chains came from one sample sequenced in a study of radiotherapy plus CTLA-4 blockade in lung cancer. Data came from immunoSEQ multiplex PCR; TCRdb stores just in-frame clones and leaves some out. The sample contains fewer than 90,000 clones, roughly four fifths of which appear only once. Sequencing was performed on peripheral blood, taken from a patient treated with radiotherapy plus ipilimumab. The source of these receptors is a human donor with non-small cell lung cancer who had stable disease on radiotherapy plus ipilimumab.

The J gene is TRBJ1-1, the V gene TRBV18; 7 nucleotides align to TRBD1. The CDR3 contains 16 residues. With V trimmed by 2 bases and J by 0 bases, 6 bases remained unmatched. Germline V gene lookup returns CDR1 KGHSH and CDR2 LQKENI. The chain's CDR3 is CASSPVRDSLNTEAFF. In DNA, the CDR3 is TGTGCCAGCTCACCAGTTCGGGACAGCTTGAACACTGAAGCTTTCTTT.

The chain is built from TRBV6-6 and TRBJ1-1, with no clear D. Germline CDR1 MNHNY, CDR2 SVGAGI (reference sequence). This CDR3 region has 14 residues. The V end lost 6 bases, the J end lost 0 bases, and 11 bases lay between the germline ends. The CDR3 bases are TGTGCCAGCAGCCAGACACTTATGAACACTGAAGCTTTCTTT. It translates to CASSQTLMNTEAFF.

This sequence joins TRBV19 and TRBJ1-6; D may be TRBD1 (5 bases). The CDR3 length is 15 residues. V was pared by 7 bases and J by 2 bases, with 12 bases between. Germline CDR1 is LNHDA and CDR2 is SQIVND (reference sequence). CDR3 sequence: CASTQRGTYNSPLHF. The DNA for the CDR3 is TGTGCCAGTACCCAGCGGGGGACCTATAATTCACCCCTCCACTTT.

This clone was seen more than once but under ten times. The rearrangement uses TRBV29-1 and TRBJ2-7; D is ambiguous. Germline assignment: CDR1 SQVTM and CDR2 ANQGSEA. This CDR3 has 12 residues. Deletions cut 5 bases from V and 2 bases from J, with 10 bases between. CDR3 sequence (DNA): TGCAGCGTTTCTCTTTCCCCCTACGAGCAGTACTTC. The encoded protein is CSVSLSPYEQYF.

This chain links TRBV4-1 with TRBJ1-5; tentative D call: TRBD1 (5 bases). Germline V gene sequence: CDR1 MGHRA, CDR2 YSYEKL. This CDR3 is 16 amino acids long. Deletions cut 3 bases from V and 1 base from J, with 13 bases between. This chain's CDR3 is CASSQFRDESNQPQHF. The CDR3 DNA follows: TGCGCCAGCAGCCAGTTCAGGGATGAGAGCAATCAGCCCCAGCATTTT.

The chain couples TRBV9 to TRBJ1-4, with a weak D call TRBD1 (6 bases). The V gene's germline CDR1 is SGDLS and CDR2 YYNGEE. The germline V and J ends were trimmed by 4 bases and 8 bases, with 12 bases remaining between them. CDR3 length: 13 amino acids. This chain's CDR3 is CASSSGVGEKLFF. The CDR3 bases are TGTGCCAGCAGCTCAGGGGTGGGGGAAAAACTGTTTTTT.

The chain has TRBV7-6 and TRBJ1-1, with D tentatively TRBD1 (6 bases). Germline values: CDR1 SGHVS, CDR2 FNYEAQ. Trimming shortened V by 5 bases and J by 8 bases, and 18 bases separated the two germline ends. This CDR3 comprises 14 residues. CDR3 protein: CASSASFQGSEAFF. The CDR3 bases are TGTGCCAGCAGCGCAAGTTTCCAGGGGTCAGAAGCTTTCTTT.

The V gene is TRBV6-1, the J gene TRBJ1-5; D gene ambiguous. The V end was cut by 0 bases, the J end by 1 base, with 10 bases between. CDR1 is MNHNS and CDR2 is SASEGT in the germline V gene. This CDR3 region has 16 residues. This CDR3 is CASSEATGRSNQPQHF. The CDR3 DNA sequence: TGTGCCAGCAGTGAAGCAACGGGAAGGAGCAATCAGCCCCAGCATTTT.

The chain joins TRBV11-2 to TRBJ2-7; D not certain. The CDR3 sequence is 12 residues long. Germline V gene lookup returns CDR1 SGHAT and CDR2 FQNNGV. Trimming shortened V by 1 base and J by 3 bases, and 4 bases separated the two germline ends. The chain's CDR3 is CASSLGHYEQYF. In DNA, the CDR3 is TGTGCCAGCAGCTTAGGGCACTACGAGCAGTACTTC.

This chain links TRBV5-1 with TRBJ2-5, with D uncertain. The CDR3 totals 15 residues. V lost 1 base and J lost 1, with 11 bases in between. Germline CDR1 reads SGHRS; CDR2 reads YFSETQ. CDR3 nucleotides: TGCGCCAGCAGCTTGAGTTCGGCGGTCCAAGAGACCCAGTACTTC. Translating gives CASSLSSAVQETQYF. Full variable domain (missing parts from reference TRBV5-1 and TRBJ2-5): KAGVTQTPRYLIKTRGQQVTLSCSPISGHRSVSWYQQTPGQGLQFLFEYFSETQRNKGNFPGRFSGRQFSNSRSEMNVSTLELGDSALYLCASSLSSAVQETQYFGPGTRLLVL.

About this clone: Other DNA sequences in the same sample also yield this CDR3. The chain joins TRBV11-2 to TRBJ2-5, with TRBD1 as a possible D gene (6 bases). The CDR3 loop spans 13 amino acids. Trimming took 3 bases from V and 2 from J, leaving 7 bases between them. Per germline, CDR1 SGHAT and CDR2 FQNNGV. CDR3 amino acids: CASSFGTQETQYF. Written as DNA, the CDR3 is TGTGCCAGCAGCTTCGGGACACAAGAGACCCAGTACTTC. The full variable domain, completed using reference TRBV11-2 and TRBJ2-5, is EAGVAQSPRYKIIEKRQSVAFWCNPISGHATLYWYQQILGQGPKLLIQFQNNGVVDDSQLPKDRFSAERLKGVDSTLKIQPAKLEDSAVYLCASSFGTQETQYFGPGTRLLVL.

The chain is built from TRBV6-1 and TRBJ1-6, with 8 nucleotides matching TRBD1. Germline loops: CDR1 MNHNS, CDR2 SASEGT. Germline trimming cut 4 bases from V and 7 bases from J; bases unmatched to any gene: 3. The CDR3 covers 14 residues. In nucleotides, the CDR3 is TGTGCCAGCAGTGTGACAGGGGAGAATTCACCCCTCCACTTT. Translated, it gives CASSVTGENSPLHF.

The J gene is TRBJ1-2, the V gene TRBV28; unclear D gene. V was trimmed by 4 bases and J by 0 bases, leaving 12 bases between them. There are 15 residues in the CDR3. The germline V gene has CDR1 MDHEN and CDR2 SYDVKM. CDR3 amino acids: CASSSGFTSNYGYTF. As DNA, the CDR3 is TGTGCCAGCAGTTCGGGCTTCACCTCTAACTATGGCTACACCTTC.

J is TRBJ2-7 and V is TRBV9; 8 bases fit TRBD1. Germline V lookup: CDR1 SGDLS, CDR2 YYNGEE. The length of the CDR3 is 12 residues. V trimming: 4 bases; J trimming: 5 bases; junction bases outside the gene matches: 2. The CDR3 protein is CASSPGGNEQYF. The DNA for the CDR3 is TGTGCCAGCAGCCCAGGGGGCAACGAGCAGTACTTC.

The genes are TRBV10-3 and TRBJ1-1; 11 bases line up with TRBD1. The CDR3 covers 16 residues. V was clipped by 3 bases and J by 2 bases; unmatched bases: 5. From germline, CDR1 is ENHRY and CDR2 SYGVKD. The CDR3 region is CAISDGQGAGNTEAFF. The CDR3 DNA reads as TGTGCCATCAGTGACGGACAGGGGGCAGGAAACACTGAAGCTTTCTTT.

The chain uses TRBV7-8 and TRBJ2-4; 12 bases map to TRBD2. Germline lookup yields CDR1 SGHVS and CDR2 FQNEAQ. The CDR3 consists of 16 residues. V lost 4 bases, J lost 8 bases, and 9 bases stayed unmatched. Here the CDR3 reads CASSSPTSGRGYIQYF. The CDR3 nucleotides are TGTGCCAGCAGCTCCCCGACTAGCGGGAGAGGTTACATTCAGTACTTC. The full variable domain, in which reference TRBV7-8 and TRBJ2-4 provide the parts outside the CDR3, is GAGVSQSPRYKVAKRGQDVALRCDPISGHVSLFWYQQALGQGPEFLTYFQNEAQLDKSGLPSDRFFAERPEGSVSTLKIQRTQQEDSAVYLCASSSPTSGRGYIQYFGAGTRLSVL.

This clone was found a few times. The rearrangement joins TRBV19 to TRBJ1-1; maybe TRBD1 (6 bases). The CDR3 length is 14 residues. CDR1 is LNHDA and CDR2 is SQIVND in the germline V gene (reference sequence). The V end was cut by 4 bases, the J end by 4 bases, with 13 bases between. The CDR3 DNA reads TGTGCCAGTAGTAGATTCAGGGACACCACTGAAGCTTTCTTT. Encoded protein: CASSRFRDTTEAFF.

The V call is TRBV7-6, the J call TRBJ1-2; a possible D gene is TRBD1 (5 bases). V was trimmed by 5 bases and J by 9 bases, leaving 19 bases between them. The CDR3 has 14 amino acids. Germline loops: CDR1 SGHVS, CDR2 FNYEAQ. CDR3 DNA: TGTGCCAGCAGCCCCCTAGCCGGCGACAGTCGCTACACCTTC. Its protein product is CASSPLAGDSRYTF.

This clone was observed a few times. The genes are TRBV7-9 and TRBJ1-5; possibly TRBD1 for D (5 bases). Germline CDR1 SEHNR, CDR2 FQNEAQ (reference sequence). The CDR3 totals 16 residues. Trimming shortened V by 3 bases and J by 3 bases, and 15 bases separated the two germline ends. CDR3 DNA sequence: TGTGCCAGCAGCTTGAATTCTGACAGCTCCAATCAGCCCCAGCATTTT. This sequence encodes CASSLNSDSSNQPQHF.

This rearrangement joins TRBV7-7 to TRBJ2-2; 11 nucleotides agree with TRBD2. The CDR3 contains 15 residues. The germline gives CDR1 SSHAT, CDR2 FNYEAQ (reference sequence). CDR3 nucleotides: TGTGCTACCTTTCCGGGACTAGCGGCCACCGGGGAGCTGTTTTTT. Translating it yields CATFPGLAATGELFF.

This clone was detected a few times. The chain employs TRBV7-3 and TRBJ2-1; 8 nucleotides line up with TRBD2. V was clipped by 5 bases and J by 5 bases; unmatched bases: 14. The CDR3 covers 17 residues. Germline V CDR1 and CDR2: SGHTA, FQGTGA. The CDR3 loop reads CASSPQAREAINNEQFF. The CDR3 DNA reads TGTGCCAGCAGCCCCCAGGCGCGGGAGGCCATAAACAATGAGCAGTTCTTC.

The CDR3 reads CASSLATGPGELFF. For the CDR3, the DNA is TGTGCCAGCAGCTTAGCTACAGGCCCCGGGGAGCTGTTTTTT. V gene TRBV7-2 combines with J gene TRBJ2-2; a possible D gene is TRBD1 (5 bases). The V end lost 0 bases, the J end lost 6 bases, and 8 bases lay between the germline ends. CDR1 SGHTA and CDR2 FQGNSA come from the germline V gene. The length of the CDR3 is 14 residues. Full variable domain (outside the CDR3, taken from reference TRBV7-2 and TRBJ2-2): GAGVSQSPSNKVTEKGKDVELRCDPISGHTALYWYRQSLGQGLEFLIYFQGNSAPDKSGLPSDRFSAERTGGSVSTLTIQRTQQEDSAVYLCASSLATGPGELFFGEGSRLTVL.

The chain couples TRBV19 to TRBJ2-5; D not certain. CDR1 LNHDA and CDR2 SQIVND come from the germline V gene (reference sequence). V was clipped by 3 bases and J by 5 bases, with 13 bases between them. CDR3 length: 14 residues. CDR3 bases: TGTGCCAGTAGTATGATGAACGGGTTGGAGACCCAGTACTTC. Translating gives CASSMMNGLETQYF.

The V and J genes are TRBV11-2 and TRBJ1-1; 10 nucleotides align to TRBD1. The V gene's germline CDR1 is SGHAT and CDR2 FQNNGV. The V and J ends lost 1 base and 5 bases, in that order; junction bases with no gene match: 4. The CDR3 contains 15 residues. This CDR3 reads CASSLGTGGWTEAFF. The CDR3 DNA follows: TGTGCCAGCAGCTTAGGGACAGGGGGTTGGACTGAAGCTTTCTTT.

Here the CDR3 reads CASTTGGLGGYTF. The CDR3 DNA follows: TGTGCCAGCACTACAGGGGGCCTGGGCGGCTACACCTTC. This chain joins TRBV6-1 and TRBJ1-2, with 9 bases that match TRBD1. V was pared by 7 bases and J by 8 bases, with 8 bases of the junction left unmatched. The CDR3 length is 13 residues. CDR1 is MNHNS, CDR2 SASEGT, per germline.